This paragraph covers one TCR beta chain sequence. The target of this receptor is not known. Base-call qualities are not available, and no considerably larger clone is one nucleotide away. The germline V gene encodes CDR1 ENHRY and CDR2 SYGVKD. Between the V and J ends, shortened by 4 bases and 6 bases respectively, the junction contains 12 bases. The CDR3 runs 13 amino acids, cysteine and phenylalanine included. Only CDR3 DNA remains: 39 bases, in frame from the first base. Each collaborating institution followed its own protocols to collect whole blood in K2EDTA tubes. For TCRbeta analysis, collaborators shipped samples in one of three forms: frozen whole blood, isolated PBMCs, or DNA extracted from either of those sample types. This entry is derived from a study of blood T cell repertoires in COVID-19 (TCRdb year 2020). About the study as a whole: The collaborator samples originated in the United States, Italy and Spain and spanned the acute and convalescent phases of COVID-19. Subjects who had been exposed to COVID-19, were actively infected with it, or had recovered from it provided the deeply sampled blood TCRbeta repertoires that made up the dataset. Where available, HLA class I and class II types were taken from metadata supplied by the sample provider and were not determined by assay-based typing. The sample metadata nearly always contained a de-identified subject ID, COVID-19 status, age in years and sex. The repertoires were released in a freely available public database intended as a resource for research on the immune response to SARS-CoV-2. The prospective study material was composed of cDNA or gDNA derived from T cells, B-cell-depleted T cells, or PBMCs. Samples came from the ongoing ImmuneRACE study (first 160 participants) plus 1,254 subjects from 6 global collaborators. Study-level results and caveats: Clinical and demographic metadata were provided uncurated, with the amount varying by source and participant.

The immunoSEQ Assay, a bias-controlled multiplex PCR, was used to amplify TCRbeta CDR3 regions from genomic DNA. The study's own analysis went as follows. Nucleated cell counts per sample were estimated from amplification of reference gene primers within the assay. To quantify the absolute abundance of each unique TCRbeta CDR3 rearrangement, sequence reads were collapsed and filtered. For each sample, productive Simpson clonality was calculated as the square root of Simpson's diversity index over productive rearrangements. TCRdb stores this immuneACCESS table with in-frame sequences only. Part of the clones is absent; in the studies checked, under half of the shortfall reflects unresolved V genes, and no reason is known for the rest. Clone size and the V and J calls come from that table; the DNA yielded D and trimming. The sample table records roughly 140,000 clones; roughly 90% of these occur just once. The leading ten clones occupy 3.5% to 4.5% of the sample.

This sequence originates from a woman in her fifties or sixties with active or convalescent COVID-19. Sequences were obtained from peripheral blood. The rearranged chain carries TRBV10-3 and TRBJ1-2, with no D gene named confidently. The DNA sequence is TGTGCCATCAGTGTTGAGGAGGGCGATGGCTACACCTTC. Protein translation: CAISVEEGDGYTF.